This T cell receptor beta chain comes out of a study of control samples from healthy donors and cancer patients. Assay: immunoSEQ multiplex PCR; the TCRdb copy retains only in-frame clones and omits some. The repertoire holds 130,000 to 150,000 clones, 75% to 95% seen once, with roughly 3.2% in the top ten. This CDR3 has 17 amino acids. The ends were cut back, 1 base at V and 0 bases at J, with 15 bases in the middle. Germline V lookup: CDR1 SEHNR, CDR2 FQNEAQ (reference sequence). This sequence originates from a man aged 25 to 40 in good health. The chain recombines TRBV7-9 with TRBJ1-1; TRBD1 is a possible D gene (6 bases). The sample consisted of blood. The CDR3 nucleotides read TGTGCCAGCAGCTTAGGGACGGACAGTATTATGAACACTGAAGCTTTCTTT. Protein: CASSLGTDSIMNTEAFF.